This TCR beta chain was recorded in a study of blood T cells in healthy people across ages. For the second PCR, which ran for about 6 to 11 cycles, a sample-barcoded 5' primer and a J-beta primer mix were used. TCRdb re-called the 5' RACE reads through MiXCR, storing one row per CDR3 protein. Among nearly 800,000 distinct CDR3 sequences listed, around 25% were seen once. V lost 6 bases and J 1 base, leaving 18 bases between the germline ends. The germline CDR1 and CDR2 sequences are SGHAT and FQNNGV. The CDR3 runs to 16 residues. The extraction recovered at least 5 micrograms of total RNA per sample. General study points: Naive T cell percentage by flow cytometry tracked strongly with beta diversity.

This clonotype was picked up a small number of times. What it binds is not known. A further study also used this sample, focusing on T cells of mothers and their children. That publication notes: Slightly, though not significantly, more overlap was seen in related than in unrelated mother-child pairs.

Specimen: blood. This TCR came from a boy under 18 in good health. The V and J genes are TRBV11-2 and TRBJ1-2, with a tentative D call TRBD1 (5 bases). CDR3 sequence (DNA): TGTGCCAGCAGAAGGTCGTCTGCAGGGATTAACTATGGCTACACCTTC. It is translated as CASRRSSAGINYGYTF. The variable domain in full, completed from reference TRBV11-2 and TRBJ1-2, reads EAGVAQSPRYKIIEKRQSVAFWCNPISGHATLYWYQQILGQGPKLLIQFQNNGVVDDSQLPKDRFSAERLKGVDSTLKIQPAKLEDSAVYLCASRRSSAGINYGYTFGSGTRLTVV.